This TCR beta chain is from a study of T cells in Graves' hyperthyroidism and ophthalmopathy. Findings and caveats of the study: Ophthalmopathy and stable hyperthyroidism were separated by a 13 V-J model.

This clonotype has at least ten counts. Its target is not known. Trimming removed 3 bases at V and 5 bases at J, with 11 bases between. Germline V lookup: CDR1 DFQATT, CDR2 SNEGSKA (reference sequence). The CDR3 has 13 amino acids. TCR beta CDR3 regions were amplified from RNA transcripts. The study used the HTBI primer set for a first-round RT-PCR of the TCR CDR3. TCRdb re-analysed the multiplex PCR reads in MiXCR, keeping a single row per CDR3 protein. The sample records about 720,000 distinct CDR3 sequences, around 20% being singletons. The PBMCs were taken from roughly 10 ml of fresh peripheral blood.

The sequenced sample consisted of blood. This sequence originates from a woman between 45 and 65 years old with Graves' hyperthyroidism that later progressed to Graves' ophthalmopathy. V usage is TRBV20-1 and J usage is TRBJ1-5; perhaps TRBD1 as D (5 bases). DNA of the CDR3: TGCAGTGCTAGCGGTCCCAGGGATCAGCCCCAGCATTTT. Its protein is CSASGPRDQPQHF.